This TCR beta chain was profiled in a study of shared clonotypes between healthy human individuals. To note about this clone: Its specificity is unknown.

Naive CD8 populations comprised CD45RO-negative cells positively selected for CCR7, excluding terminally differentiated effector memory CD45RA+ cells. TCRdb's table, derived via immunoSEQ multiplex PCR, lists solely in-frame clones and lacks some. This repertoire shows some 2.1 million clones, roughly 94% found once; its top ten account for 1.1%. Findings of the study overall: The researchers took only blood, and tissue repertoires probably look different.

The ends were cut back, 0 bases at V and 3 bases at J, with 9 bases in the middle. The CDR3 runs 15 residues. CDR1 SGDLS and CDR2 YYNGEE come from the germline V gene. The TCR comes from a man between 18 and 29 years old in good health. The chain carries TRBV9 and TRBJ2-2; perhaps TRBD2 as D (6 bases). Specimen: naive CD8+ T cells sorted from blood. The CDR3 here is CASSVGGAYTGELFF. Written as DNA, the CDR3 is TGTGCCAGCAGCGTAGGCGGGGCCTACACCGGGGAGCTGTTTTTT.